This T cell receptor (beta chain) was sequenced for a study of blood T cells in healthy people across ages. With respect to this clonotype: One end of the junction is discordant with germline, which a read error may explain.

For the second PCR, which ran for roughly 6 to 12 cycles, a sample-barcoded 5' primer and a J-beta primer mix were used. TCRdb analysed the 5' RACE reads with MiXCR anew, one entry per CDR3 protein. The data hold more than 650,000 distinct CDR3 sequences, with about 53% observed a single time. Germline CDR1 and CDR2: SEHNR and FQNEAQ (reference sequence). The CDR3 loop spans 17 amino acids. V is TRBV7-9 and J is TRBJ2-3; D uncertain. The receptor was isolated from an elderly man in good health. The sequencing sample was made of blood. The CDR3 bases are TGTGCCAACAGCTTATTTAACAGACTGGACCGCACAGATACGCAGTATTTT. Translation: CANSLFNRLDRTDTQYF.